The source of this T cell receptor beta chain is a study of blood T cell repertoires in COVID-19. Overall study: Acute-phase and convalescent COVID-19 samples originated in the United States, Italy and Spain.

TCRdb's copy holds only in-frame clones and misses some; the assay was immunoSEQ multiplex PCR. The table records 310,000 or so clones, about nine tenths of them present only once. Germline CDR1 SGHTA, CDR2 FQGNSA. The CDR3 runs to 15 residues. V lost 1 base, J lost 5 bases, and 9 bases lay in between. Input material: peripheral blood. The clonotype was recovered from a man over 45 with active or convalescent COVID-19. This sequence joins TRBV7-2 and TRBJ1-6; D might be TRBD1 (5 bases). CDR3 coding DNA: TGTGCCAGCAGCTTAGGGGGGACTCATAATTCACCCCTCCACTTT. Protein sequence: CASSLGGTHNSPLHF. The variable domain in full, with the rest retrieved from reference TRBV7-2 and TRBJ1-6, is GAGVSQSPSNKVTEKGKDVELRCDPISGHTALYWYRQSLGQGLEFLIYFQGNSAPDKSGLPSDRFSAERTGGSVSTLTIQRTQQEDSAVYLCASSLGGTHNSPLHFGNGTRLTVT.